Here is one T cell receptor (beta chain) with its context. Its target is not known. This CDR3 region has 13 residues. The assay was immunoSEQ multiplex PCR, and TCRdb's table has in-frame clones only and misses some. Seen here are approximately 65,000 clones, roughly nine tenths observed once, and the top ten hold around 13%. This record comes from a study of lymphopenia after photon versus proton radiotherapy. Study-wide points: A bigger post-nadir fall in TCR diversity correlated inversely with survival time in deceased patients. After the lymphocyte nadir, photon-treated repertoires showed oligoclonal expansion, especially of CD8+ Temra cells. Proton therapy kept repertoires fairly stable, unlike photons, which gained effector/memory cells.

The material sequenced was peripheral blood, taken from a patient treated with proton-based radiotherapy. This receptor was obtained from a man older than 75 with esophageal cancer. The V call is TRBV21-1, the J call TRBJ2-7; TRBD2 is the table's D call and was not checked against the DNA. TRBV21-1 corresponds to a pseudogene. In DNA form, the CDR3 reads TGTGCCAGCAGCAAAGAAACGAGCTACGAGCAGTACTTC. It yields the protein CASSKETSYEQYF.